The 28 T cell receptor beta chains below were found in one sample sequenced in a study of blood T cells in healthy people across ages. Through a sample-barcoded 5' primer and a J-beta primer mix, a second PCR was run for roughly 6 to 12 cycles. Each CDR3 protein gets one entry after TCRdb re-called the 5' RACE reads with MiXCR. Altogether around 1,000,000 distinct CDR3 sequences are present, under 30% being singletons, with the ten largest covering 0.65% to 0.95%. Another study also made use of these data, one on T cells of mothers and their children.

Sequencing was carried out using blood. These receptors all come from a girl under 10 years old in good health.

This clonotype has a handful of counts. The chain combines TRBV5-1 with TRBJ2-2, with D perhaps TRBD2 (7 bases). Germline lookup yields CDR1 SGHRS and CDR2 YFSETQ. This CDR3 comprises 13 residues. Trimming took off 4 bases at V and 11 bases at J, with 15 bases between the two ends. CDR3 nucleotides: TGCGCCAGCAGCCCCAGCCCGGGGGGCGAGCTGTTTTTT. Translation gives CASSPSPGGELFF.

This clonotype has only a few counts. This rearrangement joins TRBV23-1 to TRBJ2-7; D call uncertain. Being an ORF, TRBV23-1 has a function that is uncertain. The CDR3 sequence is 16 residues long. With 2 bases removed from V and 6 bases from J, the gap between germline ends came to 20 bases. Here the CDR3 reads CASSQGVFGLTPEQYF. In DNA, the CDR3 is TGCGCCAGCAGTCAAGGGGTCTTTGGCTTGACACCCGAGCAGTACTTC.

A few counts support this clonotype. The CDR3 reads CASSLEWRGQRFYEQYF. The DNA for the CDR3 is TGTGCCAGCAGTTTAGAGTGGAGGGGACAGAGGTTCTACGAGCAGTACTTC. The chain recombines TRBV28 with TRBJ2-5; perhaps TRBD1 as D (7 bases). The J call may be faulty, since TRBJ2-7 better matches the DNA end. CDR1 is MDHEN, CDR2 SYDVKM, per germline. The CDR3 has 17 amino acids.

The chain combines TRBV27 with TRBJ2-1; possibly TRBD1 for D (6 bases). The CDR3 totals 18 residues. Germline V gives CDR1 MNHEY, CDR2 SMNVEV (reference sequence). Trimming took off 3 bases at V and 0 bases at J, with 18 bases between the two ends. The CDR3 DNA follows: TGTGCCAGCAGTTTGGGTTGGCCAGGGGCCCCCTCCTACAATGAGCAGTTCTTC. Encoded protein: CASSLGWPGAPSYNEQFF.

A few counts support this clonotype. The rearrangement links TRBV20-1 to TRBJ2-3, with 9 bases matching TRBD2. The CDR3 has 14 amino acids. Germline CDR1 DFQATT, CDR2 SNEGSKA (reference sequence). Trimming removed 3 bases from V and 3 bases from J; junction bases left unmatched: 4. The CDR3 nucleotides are TGCAGTGCTAGTGATGCGGGGGGGACAGATACGCAGTATTTT. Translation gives CSASDAGGTDTQYF.

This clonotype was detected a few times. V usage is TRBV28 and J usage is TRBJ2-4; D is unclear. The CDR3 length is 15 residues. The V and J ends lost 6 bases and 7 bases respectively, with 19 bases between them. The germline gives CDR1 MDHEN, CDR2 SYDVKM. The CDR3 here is CASRPLTAVSNIQYF. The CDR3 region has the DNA TGTGCCAGCAGGCCCCTGACGGCAGTTTCGAACATTCAGTACTTC.

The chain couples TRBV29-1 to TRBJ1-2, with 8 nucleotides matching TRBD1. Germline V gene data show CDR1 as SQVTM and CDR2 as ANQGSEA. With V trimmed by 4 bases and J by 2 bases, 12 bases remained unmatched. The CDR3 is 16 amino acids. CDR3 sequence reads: CSVGSLLTGANYGYTF. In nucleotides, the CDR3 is TGCAGCGTTGGTTCCCTCCTGACAGGGGCGAACTATGGCTACACCTTC. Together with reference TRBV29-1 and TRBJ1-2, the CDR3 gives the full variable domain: SAVISQKPSRDICQRGTSLTIQCQVDSQVTMMFWYRQQPGQSLTLIATANQGSEATYESGFVIDKFPISRPNLTFSTLTVSNMSPEDSSIYLCSVGSLLTGANYGYTFGSGTRLTVV.

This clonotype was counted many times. DNA of the CDR3: TGTGCCAGCAGACCGGGACAGGGCCCGTACGAGCAGTACTTC. Translation gives CASRPGQGPYEQYF. V and J are TRBV28 and TRBJ2-7; 9 bases agree with TRBD1. The CDR3 is made up of 14 amino acids. Germline V gene lookup returns CDR1 MDHEN and CDR2 SYDVKM. V lost 6 bases to trimming and J lost 4 bases; unmatched junction nucleotides: 7.

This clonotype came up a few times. CDR3 DNA: TGCGCCAGCAGCCAAGGATTCGGGGGTAATGATGAAAAACTGTTTTTT. Protein: CASSQGFGGNDEKLFF. This sequence joins TRBV4-1 and TRBJ1-4, with D maybe TRBD1 (5 bases). Germline values: CDR1 MGHRA, CDR2 YSYEKL. The germline V and J ends were trimmed by 1 base and 6 bases, with 15 bases remaining between them. The CDR3 loop spans 16 amino acids.

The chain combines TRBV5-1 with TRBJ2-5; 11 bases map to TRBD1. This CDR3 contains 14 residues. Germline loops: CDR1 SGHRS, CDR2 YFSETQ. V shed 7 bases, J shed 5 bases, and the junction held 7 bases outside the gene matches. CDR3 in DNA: TGCGCCAGCCGATATGGGACAGGGGGTGAGACCCAGTACTTC. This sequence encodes CASRYGTGGETQYF.

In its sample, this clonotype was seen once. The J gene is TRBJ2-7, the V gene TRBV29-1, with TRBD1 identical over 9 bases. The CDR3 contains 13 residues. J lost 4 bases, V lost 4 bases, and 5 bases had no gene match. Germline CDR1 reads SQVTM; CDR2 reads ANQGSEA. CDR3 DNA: TGCAGCGTTGTGACAGGGGGAAATTACGAGCAGTACTTC. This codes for CSVVTGGNYEQYF.

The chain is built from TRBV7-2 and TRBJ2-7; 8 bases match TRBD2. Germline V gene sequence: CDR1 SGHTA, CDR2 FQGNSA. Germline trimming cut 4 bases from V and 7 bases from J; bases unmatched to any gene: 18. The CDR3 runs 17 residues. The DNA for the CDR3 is TGTGCCAGCAGCTCCGGGTGGGAGCGGGAGTGGTTAGGAGAGCAGTACTTC. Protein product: CASSSGWEREWLGEQYF.

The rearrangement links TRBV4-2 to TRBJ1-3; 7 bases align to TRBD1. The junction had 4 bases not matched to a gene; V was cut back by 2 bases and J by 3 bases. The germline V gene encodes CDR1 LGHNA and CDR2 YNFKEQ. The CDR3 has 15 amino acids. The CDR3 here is CASSQFGQVGNTIYF. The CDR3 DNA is TGTGCCAGCAGCCAATTCGGACAGGTTGGAAACACCATATATTTT.

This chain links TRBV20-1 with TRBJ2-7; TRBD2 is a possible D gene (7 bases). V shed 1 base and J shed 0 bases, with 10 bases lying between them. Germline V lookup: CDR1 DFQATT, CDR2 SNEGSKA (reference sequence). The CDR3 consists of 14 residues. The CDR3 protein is CSARAGGASYEQYF. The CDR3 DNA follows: TGCAGTGCTAGAGCTGGGGGGGCCTCCTACGAGCAGTACTTC.

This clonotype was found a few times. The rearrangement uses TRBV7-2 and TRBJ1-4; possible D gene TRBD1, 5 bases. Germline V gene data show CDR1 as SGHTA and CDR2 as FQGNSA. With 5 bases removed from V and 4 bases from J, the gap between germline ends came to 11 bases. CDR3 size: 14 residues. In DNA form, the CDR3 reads TGTGCCAGCAGCCACCGGGACGGTAATGAAAAACTGTTTTTT. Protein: CASSHRDGNEKLFF. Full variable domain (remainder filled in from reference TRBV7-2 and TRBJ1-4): GAGVSQSPSNKVTEKGKDVELRCDPISGHTALYWYRQSLGQGLEFLIYFQGNSAPDKSGLPSDRFSAERTGGSVSTLTIQRTQQEDSAVYLCASSHRDGNEKLFFGSGTQLSVL.

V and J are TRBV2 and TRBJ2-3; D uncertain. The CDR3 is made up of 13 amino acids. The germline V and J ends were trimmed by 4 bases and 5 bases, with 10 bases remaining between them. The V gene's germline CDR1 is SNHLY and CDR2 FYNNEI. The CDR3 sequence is CASSGGRLDTQYF. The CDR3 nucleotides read TGTGCCAGCAGTGGCGGACGTTTAGATACGCAGTATTTT.

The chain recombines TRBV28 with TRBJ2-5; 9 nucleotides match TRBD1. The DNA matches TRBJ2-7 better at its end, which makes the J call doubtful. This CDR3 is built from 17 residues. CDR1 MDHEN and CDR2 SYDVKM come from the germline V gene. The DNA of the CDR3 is TGTGCCAGCAGTTTATGGGGTAGAGGACAGGGGTCCCACGAGCAGTACTTC. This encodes CASSLWGRGQGSHEQYF.

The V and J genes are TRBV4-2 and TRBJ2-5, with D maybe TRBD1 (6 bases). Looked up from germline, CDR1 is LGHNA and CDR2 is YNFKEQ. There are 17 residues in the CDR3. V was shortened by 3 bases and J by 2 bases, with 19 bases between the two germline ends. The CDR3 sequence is CASSQLTDREAQETQYF. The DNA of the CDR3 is TGTGCCAGCAGCCAGCTCACGGACAGAGAGGCACAAGAGACCCAGTACTTC.

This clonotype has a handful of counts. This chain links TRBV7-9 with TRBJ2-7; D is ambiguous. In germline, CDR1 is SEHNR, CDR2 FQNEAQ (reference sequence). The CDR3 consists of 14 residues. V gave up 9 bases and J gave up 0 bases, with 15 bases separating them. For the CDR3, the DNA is TGTGCCAGTAAAGTTGACGGAAGCTCCTACGAGCAGTACTTC. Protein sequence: CASKVDGSSYEQYF.

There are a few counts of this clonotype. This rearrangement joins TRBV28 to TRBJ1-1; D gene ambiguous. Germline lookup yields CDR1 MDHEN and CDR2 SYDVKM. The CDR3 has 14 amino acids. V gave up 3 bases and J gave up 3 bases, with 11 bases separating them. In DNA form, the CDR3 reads TGTGCCAGCAGTTTGTATAGGAGTTACACTGAAGCTTTCTTT. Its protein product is CASSLYRSYTEAFF.

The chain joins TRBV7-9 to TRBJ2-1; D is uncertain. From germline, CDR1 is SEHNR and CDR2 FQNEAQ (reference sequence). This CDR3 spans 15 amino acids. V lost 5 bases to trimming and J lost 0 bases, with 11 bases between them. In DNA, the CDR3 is TGTGCCAGCAGCGGTAGAGCCGCCTCCTACAATGAGCAGTTCTTC. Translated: CASSGRAASYNEQFF.

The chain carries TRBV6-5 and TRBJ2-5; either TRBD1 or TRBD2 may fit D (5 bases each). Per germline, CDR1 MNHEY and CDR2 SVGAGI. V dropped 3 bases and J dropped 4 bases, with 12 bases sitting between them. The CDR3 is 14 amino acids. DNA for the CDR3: TGTGCCAGCAGTTATGACAACGGGGCAGAGACCCAGTACTTC. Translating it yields CASSYDNGAETQYF.

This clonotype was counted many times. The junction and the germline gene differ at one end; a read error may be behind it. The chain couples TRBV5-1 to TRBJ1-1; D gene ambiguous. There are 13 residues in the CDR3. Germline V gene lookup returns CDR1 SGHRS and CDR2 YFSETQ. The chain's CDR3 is CASSLEENTEAFF. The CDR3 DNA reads TGTGCCAGCAGCTTAGAAGAGAACACTGAAGCTTTCTTT.

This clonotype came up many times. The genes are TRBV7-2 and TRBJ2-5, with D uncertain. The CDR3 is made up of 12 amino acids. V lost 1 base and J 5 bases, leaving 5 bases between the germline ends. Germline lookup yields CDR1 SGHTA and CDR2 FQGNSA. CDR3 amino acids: CASSLDLETQYF. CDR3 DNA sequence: TGTGCCAGCAGCTTAGATTTGGAGACCCAGTACTTC.

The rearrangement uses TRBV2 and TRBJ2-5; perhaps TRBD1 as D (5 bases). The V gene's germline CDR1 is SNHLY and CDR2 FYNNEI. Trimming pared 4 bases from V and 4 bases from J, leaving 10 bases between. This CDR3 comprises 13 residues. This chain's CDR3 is CASSAIRGETQYF. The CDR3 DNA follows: TGTGCCAGCAGTGCAATTAGGGGAGAGACCCAGTACTTC.

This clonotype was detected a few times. CDR3 DNA sequence: TGTGCCAGCAGCTTAGAGTCGTACACTGAAGCTTTCTTT. Encoded protein: CASSLESYTEAFF. The chain is built from TRBV7-8 and TRBJ1-1; unclear D gene. The CDR3 consists of 13 residues. Germline lookup yields CDR1 SGHVS and CDR2 FQNEAQ. V was clipped by 1 base and J by 3 bases, with 6 bases between them.

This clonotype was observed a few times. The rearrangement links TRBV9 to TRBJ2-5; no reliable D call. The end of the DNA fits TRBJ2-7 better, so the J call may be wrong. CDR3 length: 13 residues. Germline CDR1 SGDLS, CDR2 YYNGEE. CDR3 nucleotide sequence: TGTGCCAGCAGCGTCGCCCGGTGGGACGAGCAGTACTTC. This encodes CASSVARWDEQYF.

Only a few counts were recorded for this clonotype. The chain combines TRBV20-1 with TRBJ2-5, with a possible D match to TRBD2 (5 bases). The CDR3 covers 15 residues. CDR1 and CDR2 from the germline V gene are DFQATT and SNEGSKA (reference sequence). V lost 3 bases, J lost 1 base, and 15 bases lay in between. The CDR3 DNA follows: TGCAGTGCTAGGGGAGAGGGCCCGTTCCAAGAGACCCAGTACTTC. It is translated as CSARGEGPFQETQYF.